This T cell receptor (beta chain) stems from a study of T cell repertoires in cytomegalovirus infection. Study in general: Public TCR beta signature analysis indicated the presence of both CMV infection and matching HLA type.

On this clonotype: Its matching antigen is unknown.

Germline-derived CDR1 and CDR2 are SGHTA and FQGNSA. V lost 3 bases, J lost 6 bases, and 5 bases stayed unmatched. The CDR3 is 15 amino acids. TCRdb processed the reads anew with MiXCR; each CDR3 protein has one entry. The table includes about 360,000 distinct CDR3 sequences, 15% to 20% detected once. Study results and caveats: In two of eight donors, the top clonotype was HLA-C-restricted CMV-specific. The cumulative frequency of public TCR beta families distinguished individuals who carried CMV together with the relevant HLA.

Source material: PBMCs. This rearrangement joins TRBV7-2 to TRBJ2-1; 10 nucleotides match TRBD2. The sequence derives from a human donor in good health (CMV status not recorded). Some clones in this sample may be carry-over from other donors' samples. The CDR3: CASSFWASGGNEQFF. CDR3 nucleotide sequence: TGTGCCAGCAGCTTCTGGGCTAGCGGGGGCAATGAGCAGTTCTTC.